Below, one T cell receptor beta chain is given with its context. The antigen it recognizes is unknown. No clone much larger than this one lies a single base away; base qualities are absent. This specimen comes from a study of PD-1 blockade in mismatch repair-deficient tumors (dated by TCRdb to about 2017). For the study in its entirety: Between late 2013 and September 2016, the trial enrolled about 86 consecutive patients with 12 mismatch repair-deficient cancer types, every one of whom had been previously treated and was progressing. Tumor-associated T cell clones were tracked in the peripheral blood of patients responding to PD-1 blockade by deep sequencing of TCR CDR3 regions. General conclusions and limits of the study: After pembrolizumab, tumor-resident clones, which were often undetectable in blood before treatment, expanded rapidly and then contracted, generally ahead of radiologic responses.

CDR3 length: 15 amino acids, cysteine to phenylalanine. CDR3 DNA only is kept here, 45 bases in frame from base 1. CDR1 and CDR2 were assigned from the germline V gene as MDHEN and SYDVKM. A distance of 17 bases separates the germline ends of V and J, which lose 6 bases and 5 bases respectively. The protocol used for the library was the immunoSEQ multiplex PCR assay. TCRdb limited this immuneACCESS table to in-frame rearrangements with V and J called. A share of clones is missing; checked studies link under half to unresolved V genes, and the rest is unexplained. Counted in this sample were about 120,000 clones; around 86% of them appeared once. Jointly, the top ten make up approximately 13% of the sample. Mismatch repair deficiency was established in every enrolled patient by polymerase chain reaction or immunohistochemistry. TCR sequencing was performed for a few patients who responded to pembrolizumab therapy. Pembrolizumab PD-1 blockade was prospectively tested in advanced mismatch repair-deficient cancers, regardless of tissue of origin, in the phase II trial. Peripheral blood T cell samples were collected serially, before PD-1 blockade began and at several time points afterward. Blood sampling times were reported as weeks after the first pembrolizumab dose.

This specimen was peripheral blood, taken 44 weeks after starting pembrolizumab. The rearrangement joined TRBV28 to TRBJ1-5; TRBD1 is perhaps the D gene, given 5 matching bases. This receptor was identified in an adult with mismatch repair-deficient cancer. Read as DNA, the sequence is TGTGCCAGCAGCCGGACAAGTATCTCTTATCAGCCCCAGCATTTT. Its protein product is CASSRTSISYQPQHF. This CDR3, with the reference TRBV28 and TRBJ1-5 proteins standing in past its ends, gives the full variable domain DVKVTQSSRYLVKRTGEKVFLECVQDMDHENMFWYRQDPGLGLRLIYFSYDVKMKEKGDIPEGYSVSREKKERFSLILESASTNQTSMYLCASSRTSISYQPQHFGDGTRLSIL.